Sequencing of this T cell receptor beta chain was carried out in a study of graft-versus-host responses after intestinal transplantation. Study-level information: As for transplant type, recipients had multivisceral, liver-intestinal, or isolated intestinal grafts. Study-wide results and caveats: Within allografts, high graft-versus-host to host-versus-graft clonal ratios were seen among patients with graft-donor T cell macrochimerism.

Method: immunoSEQ multiplex PCR; TCRdb's copy keeps in-frame clones and lacks some. The table lists about 100,000 clones, over 75% of them singletons. V lost 5 bases to trimming and J lost 4 bases, with 21 bases between them. The germline CDR1 and CDR2 sequences are SGHVS and FNYEAQ. CDR3 size: 16 residues. As regards this clone: The antigen remains undetermined.

The receptor was derived from a human donor who was the organ donor for an intestinal transplant. This specimen consisted of unstimulated CD4+ T cells sorted from spleen or lymph node cells, obtained before transplant. V gene TRBV7-6 combines with J gene TRBJ2-7, with a tentative D call TRBD2 (6 bases). The CDR3 spells CASSPIDSGTSYEQYF. The DNA of the CDR3 is TGTGCCAGCAGCCCTATTGATAGCGGAACTTCATACGAGCAGTACTTC. Complete variable domain (other parts from reference TRBV7-6 and TRBJ2-7): GAGVSQSPRYKVTKRGQDVALRCDPISGHVSLYWYRQALGQGPEFLTYFNYEAQQDKSGLPNDRFSAERPEGSISTLTIQRTEQRDSAMYRCASSPIDSGTSYEQYFGPGTRLTVT.